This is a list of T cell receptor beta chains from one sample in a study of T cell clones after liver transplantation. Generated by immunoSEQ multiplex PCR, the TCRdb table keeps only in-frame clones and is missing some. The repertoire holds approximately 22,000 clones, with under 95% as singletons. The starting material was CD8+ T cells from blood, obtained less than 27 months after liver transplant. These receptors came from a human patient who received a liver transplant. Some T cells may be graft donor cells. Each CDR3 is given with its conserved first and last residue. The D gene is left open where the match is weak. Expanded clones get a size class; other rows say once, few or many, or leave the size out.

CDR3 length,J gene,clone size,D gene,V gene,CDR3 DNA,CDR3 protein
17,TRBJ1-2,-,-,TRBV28,TGTGCCAGCAGTTCACCTGTCGAACTACGAGCTAACTATGGCTACACCTTC,CASSSPVELRANYGYTF
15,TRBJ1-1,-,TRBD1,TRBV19,TGTGCCAGTAGTCCCGGGACAGGGGGGTTGCCGGAAGCTTTCTTT,CASSPGTGGLPEAFF
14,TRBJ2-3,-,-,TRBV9,TGTGCCAGCAGCGGGCGGAGATACACAGATACGCAGTATTTT,CASSGRRYTDTQYF
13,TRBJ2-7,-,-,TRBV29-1,TGCAGCGCTGAGGGGGGGGAGACCTACGAGCAGTACTTC,CSAEGGETYEQYF
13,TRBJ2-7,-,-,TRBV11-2,TGTGCCAGCAGCTTGACGGACACCTACGAGCAGTACTTC,CASSLTDTYEQYF
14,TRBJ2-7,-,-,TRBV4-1,TGCGCCAGCAGCCAAGGGAACAGGCCCTACGAGCAGTACTTC,CASSQGNRPYEQYF
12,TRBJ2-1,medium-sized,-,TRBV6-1,TGTGCCAGCAGTGGAGCTGTGGATGAGCAGTTCTTC,CASSGAVDEQFF
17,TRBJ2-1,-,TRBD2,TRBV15,TGTGCCACCAGCAGAGATTGGGGGACTAGTTCCTACAATGAGCAGTTCTTC,CATSRDWGTSSYNEQFF
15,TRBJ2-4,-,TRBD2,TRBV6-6,TGTGCCAGCAGTTACCCCACTAGCGGGGAAAACATTCAGTACTTC,CASSYPTSGENIQYF
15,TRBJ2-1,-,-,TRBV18,TGTGCCAGCTCACCGGTCGCGGGAAAGGGCGATGAGCAGTTCTTC,CASSPVAGKGDEQFF
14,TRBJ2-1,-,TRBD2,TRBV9,TGTGCCAGCAGCGTGCCGGGCGGGAGTAATGAGCAGTTCTTC,CASSVPGGSNEQFF
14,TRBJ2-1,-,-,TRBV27,TGTGCCAGCAGTTCCCGCGGGATAGGCAATGAGCAGTTCTTC,CASSSRGIGNEQFF
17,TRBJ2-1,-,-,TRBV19,TGTGCCAGTAGTATAGATGAGGGCTCCCGCTCCTACAATGAGCAGTTCTTC,CASSIDEGSRSYNEQFF
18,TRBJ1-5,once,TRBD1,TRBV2,TGTGCCAGCAGTGAACGGACAGGGCTCCGGGGTGGCAATCAGCCCCAGCATTTT,CASSERTGLRGGNQPQHF
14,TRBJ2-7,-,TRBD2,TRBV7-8,TGTGCCAGCACTTCTACGGGACTAACCTACGAGCAGTACTTC,CASTSTGLTYEQYF
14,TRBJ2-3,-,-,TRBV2,TGTGCCAGCAGTGGACTATCTGGCACAGATACGCAGTATTTT,CASSGLSGTDTQYF
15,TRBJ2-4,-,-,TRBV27,TGTGCCGGTCCGTGGCTCCCGAAGGCCAAAAACATTCAGTACTTC,CAGPWLPKAKNIQYF
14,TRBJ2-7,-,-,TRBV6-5,TGTGCCAGCAGTCATATGGACGGAGCCTACGAGCAGTACTTC,CASSHMDGAYEQYF
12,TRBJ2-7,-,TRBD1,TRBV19,TGTGCCAGTAGCCAGGGGGCTGGTGAGCAGTACTTC,CASSQGAGEQYF
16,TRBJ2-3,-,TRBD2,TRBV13,TGTGCCAGCAGTTCGCTAGCGGGAGGGCCGGGGGATACGCAGTATTTT,CASSSLAGGPGDTQYF
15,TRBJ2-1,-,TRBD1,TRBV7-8,TGTGCCAGCAGCTCGCTCGGGACAGGGATCTATGAGCAGTTCTTC,CASSSLGTGIYEQFF
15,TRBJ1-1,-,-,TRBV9,TGTGCCAGCAGCACCGGACAGCTTACCAACACTGAAGCTTTCTTT,CASSTGQLTNTEAFF
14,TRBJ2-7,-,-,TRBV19,TGTGCCAGTAGTATCGATAGCGGACCCTACGAGCAGTACTTC,CASSIDSGPYEQYF
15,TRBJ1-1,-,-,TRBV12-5,TGTGCTAGTGGTTTGGGATTCCTCAGGGGCACTGAAGCTTTCTTT,CASGLGFLRGTEAFF
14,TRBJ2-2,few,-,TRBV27,TGTGCCAGCAGTTTATCGGGGAACACCGGGGAGCTGTTTTTT,CASSLSGNTGELFF
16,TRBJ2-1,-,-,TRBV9,TGTGCCAGCAGCGCCTGTTCCACACTCCCCTACAATGAGCAGTTCTTC,CASSACSTLPYNEQFF
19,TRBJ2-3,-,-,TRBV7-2,TGTGCCAGCAGCCTCGCCCAATCCGCGGGACTCCTTAGCACAGATACGCAGTATTTT,CASSLAQSAGLLSTDTQYF
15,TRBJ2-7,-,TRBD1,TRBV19,TGTGCCAGTAGTGGGTCCGGGACAGGGGTCTACGAGCAGTACTTC,CASSGSGTGVYEQYF
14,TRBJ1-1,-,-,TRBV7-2,TGTGCCAGCAGCTACCCGACAGGGAACACTGAAGCTTTCTTT,CASSYPTGNTEAFF
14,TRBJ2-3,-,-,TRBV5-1,TGCGCCAGCAGCTTGATAGGGAGCACAGATACGCAGTATTTT,CASSLIGSTDTQYF
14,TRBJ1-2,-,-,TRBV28,TGTGCCAGCAGTTTATGGAGTCAGGTTGAAGGCTACACCTTC,CASSLWSQVEGYTF
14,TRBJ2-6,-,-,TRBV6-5,TGTGCCAGCAGTGGAACCTCTGGGGCCAACGTCCTGACTTTC,CASSGTSGANVLTF
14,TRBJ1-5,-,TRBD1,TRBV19,TGTGCCAGTAGCGACAGGGTGGGGGTACAGCCCCAGCATTTT,CASSDRVGVQPQHF
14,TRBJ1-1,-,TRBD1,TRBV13,TGTGCCAGCAGCTACAGGGGGCTGAACACTGAAGCTTTCTTT,CASSYRGLNTEAFF
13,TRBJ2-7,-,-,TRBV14,TGTGCCAGCAGCCACGGGCTCCCTTACGAGCAGTACTTC,CASSHGLPYEQYF
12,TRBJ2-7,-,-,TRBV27,TGTGCCAGCAGTTTAAACGGGGACGAGCAGTACTTC,CASSLNGDEQYF
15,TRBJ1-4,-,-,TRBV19,TGTGCCAGTAGTCCCCGGGAGCTACTTTATGAAAAACTGTTTTTT,CASSPRELLYEKLFF
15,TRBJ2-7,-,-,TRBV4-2,TGTGCCAGCAGCCTCGAGGAGAGGAGCTCCTACGAGCAGTACTTC,CASSLEERSSYEQYF
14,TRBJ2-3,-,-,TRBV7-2,TGTGCCAGCAGCTTAGAACATCGGAGTGATACGCAGTATTTT,CASSLEHRSDTQYF
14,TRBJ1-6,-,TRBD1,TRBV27,TGTGCCAGCAGCCCCGACAGGGGGCTTTCACCCCTCCACTTT,CASSPDRGLSPLHF
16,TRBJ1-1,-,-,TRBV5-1,TGCGCCAGCAGCTTGGGAGCAGGGTGGCGTAGCACTGAAGCTTTCTTT,CASSLGAGWRSTEAFF
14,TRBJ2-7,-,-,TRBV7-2,TGTGCCAGCAGCGTAGGGGGGCCCTCGAACGAGCAGTACTTC,CASSVGGPSNEQYF
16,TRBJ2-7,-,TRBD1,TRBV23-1,TGCGCCAGCAGTCAGCTCGACAGGGGGCAATCCTACGAGCAGTACTTC,CASSQLDRGQSYEQYF
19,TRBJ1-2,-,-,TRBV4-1,TGCGCCAGCAGCCAAGGGAACGGCAGGCCCGACTTTGTGGGTTATGGCTACACCTTC,CASSQGNGRPDFVGYGYTF